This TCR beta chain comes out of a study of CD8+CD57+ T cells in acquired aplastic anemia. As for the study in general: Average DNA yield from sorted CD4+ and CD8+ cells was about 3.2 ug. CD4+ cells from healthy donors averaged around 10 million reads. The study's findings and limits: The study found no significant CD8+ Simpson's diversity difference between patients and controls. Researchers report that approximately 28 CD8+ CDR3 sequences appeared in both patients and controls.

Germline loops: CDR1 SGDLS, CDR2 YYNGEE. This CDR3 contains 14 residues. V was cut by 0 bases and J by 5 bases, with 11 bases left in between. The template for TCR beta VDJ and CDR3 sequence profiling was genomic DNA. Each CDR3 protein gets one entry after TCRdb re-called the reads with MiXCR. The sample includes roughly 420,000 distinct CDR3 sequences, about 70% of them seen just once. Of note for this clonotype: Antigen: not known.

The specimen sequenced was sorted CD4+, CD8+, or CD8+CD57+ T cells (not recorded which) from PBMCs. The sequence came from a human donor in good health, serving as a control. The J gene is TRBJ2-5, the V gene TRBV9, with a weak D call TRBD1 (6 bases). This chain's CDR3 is CASSVGTVMETQYF. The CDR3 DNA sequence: TGTGCCAGCAGCGTAGGGACAGTGATGGAGACCCAGTACTTC.